The 14 T cell receptor beta chains presented below share a single source sample, sequenced in a study of PD-L1 blockade in urothelial cancer. The data were produced by immunoSEQ multiplex PCR, yet TCRdb's version contains in-frame clones alone and is incomplete. The data show around 80,000 clones, roughly 87% seen once. This specimen consisted of PBMCs, obtained around atezolizumab (anti-PD-L1) treatment. Receptors originate from a woman aged 65 to 85 with urothelial cancer.

This chain links TRBV28 with TRBJ2-3, with D maybe TRBD1 (5 bases). The CDR3 runs 13 residues. V lost 5 bases, J lost 6 bases, and 12 bases lay in between. The V gene's germline CDR1 is MDHEN and CDR2 SYDVKM. This chain's CDR3 is CASSTGTADTQYF. The DNA of the CDR3 is TGTGCCAGCAGTACAGGAACCGCCGATACGCAGTATTTT.

This chain joins TRBV29-1 and TRBJ2-1; TRBD2 aligns across 13 bases. In germline, CDR1 is SQVTM, CDR2 ANQGSEA. Germline trimming cut 7 bases from V and 7 bases from J; bases unmatched to any gene: 10. CDR3 length: 15 residues. CDR3 bases: TGCAGCGCTCTTTTCTCGACTAGCGGGAGGAATGAGCAGTTCTTC. Its translation is CSALFSTSGRNEQFF.

This clone was seen a handful of times. This sequence joins TRBV5-5 and TRBJ2-2; D not certain. V was cut by 1 base and J by 5 bases, with 9 bases left in between. Germline V gene sequence: CDR1 SGHKS, CDR2 YYEKEE (reference sequence). This CDR3 comprises 14 residues. The CDR3 DNA follows: TGTGCCAGCAGCTTGTTCCAGGATACCGGGGAGCTGTTTTTT. This translates into CASSLFQDTGELFF.

The J gene is TRBJ1-3, the V gene TRBV30; D is possibly TRBD1 (6 bases). V was clipped by 2 bases and J by 11 bases, with 19 bases between them. The CDR3 is 14 amino acids. Per the germline V gene, CDR1 is GTSNPN and CDR2 is SVGIG (reference sequence). CDR3 loop: CAWSRDISINAIYF. CDR3 nucleotide sequence: TGTGCCTGGAGTCGGGACATTTCCATTAACGCCATATATTTT.

In this sample, this clone turned up once. The V and J genes are TRBV18 and TRBJ1-5; D possibly corresponds to TRBD1 (5 bases). Germline CDR1 and CDR2: KGHSH and LQKENI. Trimming took off 2 bases at V and 2 bases at J, with 13 bases between the two ends. This CDR3 is built from 16 residues. The CDR3 reads CASSPIGPGGNQPQHF. The DNA for the CDR3 is TGTGCCAGCTCACCAATAGGGCCGGGGGGCAATCAGCCCCAGCATTTT.

The genes are TRBV4-1 and TRBJ2-3; D is possibly TRBD2 (5 bases). Germline-derived CDR1 and CDR2 are MGHRA and YSYEKL. There are 18 residues in the CDR3. The germline V and J ends were trimmed by 1 base and 2 bases, with 19 bases remaining between them. In DNA, the CDR3 is TGCGCCAGCAGCCAAGCCACGATCCTTGGACTCAACACAGATACGCAGTATTTT. Protein product: CASSQATILGLNTDTQYF.

The chain joins TRBV28 to TRBJ2-7; 9 bases map to TRBD2. The V gene's germline CDR1 is MDHEN and CDR2 SYDVKM. The CDR3 totals 14 residues. Trimming took 5 bases from V and 5 from J; bases not matched to a gene: 7. CDR3 coding DNA: TGTGCCAGCAGTAATAGCGGGAGCTACCACGAGCAGTACTTC. Amino acid sequence: CASSNSGSYHEQYF.

This clone occurred a few times. V usage is TRBV10-2 and J usage is TRBJ2-1, with D perhaps TRBD2 (6 bases). This CDR3 has 17 residues. V was trimmed by 0 bases and J by 6 bases, leaving 18 bases between them. Germline CDR1 WSHSY, CDR2 SAAADI. CDR3 sequence reads: CASSESRAGLRGNEQFF. The DNA of the CDR3 is TGCGCCAGCAGTGAGTCTCGAGCGGGCCTAAGGGGCAATGAGCAGTTCTTC.

The chain employs TRBV7-3 and TRBJ1-1; a weak D match, TRBD1 (5 bases). Trimming took 3 bases from V and 0 from J, leaving 5 bases between them. Germline V gene lookup returns CDR1 SGHTA and CDR2 FQGTGA. CDR3 size: 13 residues. In nucleotides, the CDR3 is TGTGCCAGCAGCTTGGACATGAACACTGAAGCTTTCTTT. Amino acids: CASSLDMNTEAFF.

The chain employs TRBV29-1 and TRBJ1-1; 9 positions match TRBD1. V was clipped by 5 bases and J by 0 bases; unmatched bases: 13. The CDR3 runs 17 residues. Germline values: CDR1 SQVTM, CDR2 ANQGSEA. The CDR3 nucleotides read TGCAGCGTTCGAACCGGGACAGGGACCCATATGAACACTGAAGCTTTCTTT. Its translation: CSVRTGTGTHMNTEAFF.

The chain uses TRBV5-1 and TRBJ1-5; perhaps TRBD1 as D (5 bases). The CDR3 is made up of 15 amino acids. Between the trimmed V and J ends, which lost 5 bases and 0 bases, there was a span of 12 bases. Germline CDR1 is SGHRS and CDR2 is YFSETQ. CDR3 protein: CASRQDPYSNQPQHF. For the CDR3, the DNA is TGCGCCAGCAGACAGGACCCCTATAGCAATCAGCCCCAGCATTTT.

The table lists this clone with a count of one. This chain links TRBV7-9 with TRBJ2-7, with D uncertain. The germline CDR1 and CDR2 sequences are SEHNR and FQNEAQ (reference sequence). The V end lost 5 bases, the J end lost 3 bases, and 8 bases lay between the germline ends. CDR3 size: 12 residues. CDR3 sequence (DNA): TGTGCCAGCAGCGCACTCGTCTACGAGCAGTACTTC. This translates into CASSALVYEQYF.

The chain links TRBV30 to TRBJ1-3; unclear D gene. Germline lookup yields CDR1 GTSNPN and CDR2 SVGIG (reference sequence). V was cut by 2 bases and J by 0 bases, with 2 bases left in between. The CDR3 runs to 12 residues. The CDR3 here is CAWSYSGNTIYF. The DNA of the CDR3 is TGTGCCTGGAGTTACTCTGGAAACACCATATATTTT.

The chain carries TRBV11-2 and TRBJ1-1; D perhaps matches TRBD1 (6 bases). Germline CDR1 and CDR2: SGHAT and FQNNGV. V was shortened by 1 base and J by 1 base, with 19 bases between the two germline ends. The CDR3 runs to 18 residues. Here the CDR3 DNA reads TGTGCCAGCAGCTTAGCCTGGGTCGGGACACCCCCGAACACTGAAGCTTTCTTT. Translating it yields CASSLAWVGTPPNTEAFF.